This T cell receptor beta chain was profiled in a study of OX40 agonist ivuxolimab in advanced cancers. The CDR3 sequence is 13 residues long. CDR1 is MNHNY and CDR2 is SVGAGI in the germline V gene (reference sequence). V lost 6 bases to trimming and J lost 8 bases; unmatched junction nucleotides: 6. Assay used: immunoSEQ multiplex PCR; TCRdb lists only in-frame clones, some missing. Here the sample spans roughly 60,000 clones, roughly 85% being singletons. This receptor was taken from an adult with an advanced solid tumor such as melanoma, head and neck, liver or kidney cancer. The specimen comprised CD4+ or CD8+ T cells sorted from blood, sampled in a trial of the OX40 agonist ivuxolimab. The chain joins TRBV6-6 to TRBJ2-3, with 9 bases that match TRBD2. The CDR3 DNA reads TGTGCCAGCAGGGGCGGGAGGGGAGGTACGCAGTATTTT. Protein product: CASRGGRGGTQYF.